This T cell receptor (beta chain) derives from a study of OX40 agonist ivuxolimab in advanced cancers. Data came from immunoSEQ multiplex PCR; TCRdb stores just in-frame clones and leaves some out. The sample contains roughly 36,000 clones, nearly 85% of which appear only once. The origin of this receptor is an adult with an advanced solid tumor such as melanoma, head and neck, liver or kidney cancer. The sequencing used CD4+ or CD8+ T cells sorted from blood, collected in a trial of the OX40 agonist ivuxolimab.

This chain's CDR3 is CASSRTLNTGELFF. The CDR3 coding sequence is TGCGCCAGCAGCCGGACCCTGAACACCGGGGAGCTGTTTTTT. The rearrangement links TRBV10-1 to TRBJ2-2; no clear D. V was trimmed by 6 bases and J by 1 base, leaving 9 bases between them. The CDR3 has 14 amino acids. Germline V gives CDR1 WNHNN, CDR2 SYGVQD (reference sequence).